This T cell receptor (beta chain) is from a study of T cells in Graves' hyperthyroidism and ophthalmopathy. Study results and limitations: Model-based prediction identified ophthalmopathy a median about 6 months prior to its onset.

When ophthalmopathy did not progress within 18 months, Graves' hyperthyroidism was considered stable. PBMCs were sourced from more than 7.5 ml fresh peripheral blood. The V segment lost 4 bases and the J segment 4 bases; nucleotides outside the gene matches: 9. CDR3 length equals 16 residues. The source material, RNA transcripts, was used to amplify TCR beta CDR3 regions. The HTBI set primed first-round TCR CDR3 RT-PCR. In TCRdb, the multiplex PCR reads were re-called with MiXCR into one record per CDR3 protein. The sample comprises approximately 710,000 distinct CDR3 sequences, 15% to 20% of which are singletons, and around a sixth rests with the top ten. Details on this clonotype: Its matching antigen is unknown.

The sequence was obtained from a man aged 45-65 years with Graves' hyperthyroidism. The specimen sequenced was blood. The rearrangement uses TRBV12-3 or TRBV12-4 and TRBJ2-1; 8 bases are shared with TRBD2. CDR3: CASSYPTSVVYNEQFF. CDR3 sequence (DNA): TGTGCCAGCAGTTACCCGACTAGCGTTGTATACAATGAGCAGTTCTTC.